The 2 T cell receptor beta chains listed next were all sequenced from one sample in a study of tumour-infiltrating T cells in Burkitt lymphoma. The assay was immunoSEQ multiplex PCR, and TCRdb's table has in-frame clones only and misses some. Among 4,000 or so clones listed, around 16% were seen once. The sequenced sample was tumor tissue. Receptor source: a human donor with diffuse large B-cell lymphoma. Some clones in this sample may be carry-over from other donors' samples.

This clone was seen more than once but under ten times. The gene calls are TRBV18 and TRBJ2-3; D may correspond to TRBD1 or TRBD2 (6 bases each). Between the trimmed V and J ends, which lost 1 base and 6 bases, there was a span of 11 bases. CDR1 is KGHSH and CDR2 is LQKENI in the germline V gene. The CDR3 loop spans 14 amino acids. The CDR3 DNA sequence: TGTGCCAGCTCACCACGAGGGGGGACTGATACGCAGTATTTT. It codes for CASSPRGGTDTQYF.

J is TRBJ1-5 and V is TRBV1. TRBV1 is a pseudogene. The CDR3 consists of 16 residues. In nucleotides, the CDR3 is TGCACCAGCAGCCAGGGTAATGGGTATGGGAATCAGCCCCAGCATTTT. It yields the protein CTSSQGNGYGNQPQHF.